This TCR beta chain was sequenced in a study of OX40 agonist ivuxolimab in advanced cancers. About the study: Patient treatment consisted of intravenous ivuxolimab administration every 2 weeks at 0.01 to 10 mg/kg. Past anti-PD-1, anti-PD-L1 or anti-CTLA-4 therapy was accepted, and 30% to 50% had received some.

In this sample, this clone turned up once. The repertoire was sequenced with immunoSEQ multiplex PCR; TCRdb's copy has only in-frame clones and lacks some. The repertoire holds 60,000 to 70,000 clones, with approximately 82% as singletons. Germline V CDR1 and CDR2: SGHRS, YFSETQ. Deletions cut 5 bases from V and 0 bases from J, with 6 bases between. The CDR3 has 13 residues. Blood sampling was done at baseline, cycle 4 day 1, and cycle 7 day 1. The sample was CD4+ or CD8+ T cells sorted from blood, taken in a trial of the OX40 agonist ivuxolimab. The receptor was isolated from an adult with an advanced solid tumor such as melanoma, head and neck, liver or kidney cancer. The V call is TRBV5-1, the J call TRBJ2-4; D remains unclear. The CDR3 protein is CASRGEAKNIQYF. CDR3 sequence (DNA): TGCGCCAGCAGAGGAGAAGCCAAAAACATTCAGTACTTC. The full variable domain, rest sourced from reference TRBV5-1 and TRBJ2-4, is KAGVTQTPRYLIKTRGQQVTLSCSPISGHRSVSWYQQTPGQGLQFLFEYFSETQRNKGNFPGRFSGRQFSNSRSEMNVSTLELGDSALYLCASRGEAKNIQYFGAGTRLSVL.